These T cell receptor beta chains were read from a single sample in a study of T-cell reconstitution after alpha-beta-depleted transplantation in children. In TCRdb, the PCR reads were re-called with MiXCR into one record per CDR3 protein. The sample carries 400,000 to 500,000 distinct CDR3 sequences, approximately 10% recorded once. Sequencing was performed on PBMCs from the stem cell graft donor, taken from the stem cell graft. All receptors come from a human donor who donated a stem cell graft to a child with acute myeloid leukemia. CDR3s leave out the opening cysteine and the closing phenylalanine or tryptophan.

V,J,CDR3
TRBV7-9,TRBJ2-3,ASSLSTESTDTQY
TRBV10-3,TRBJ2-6,ASRDRGPAGANVLT
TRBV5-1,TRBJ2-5,ASSGAGAVQETQY
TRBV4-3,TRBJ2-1,ASSQGLAGAREQF
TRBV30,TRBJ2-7,AWSQGDSYEQY
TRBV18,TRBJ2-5,ASSPASRETQY
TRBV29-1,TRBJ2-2,SVEDPRTGGDGELF
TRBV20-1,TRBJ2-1,SARDPVGLAGTNFEQF
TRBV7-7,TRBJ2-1,ASSSGSQTGQF
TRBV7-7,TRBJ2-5,ASSLDPDGGTQY
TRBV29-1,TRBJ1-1,SARRGEGTEAF
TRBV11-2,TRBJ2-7,ASSLTREQY
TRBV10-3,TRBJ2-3,AISDPVASGRPTDTQY
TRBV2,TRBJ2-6,ASSEGQAPTEGANGLT
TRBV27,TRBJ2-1,ASSFNPGQYNNEQF
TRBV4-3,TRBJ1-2,ASSQDPPPQASTGYT
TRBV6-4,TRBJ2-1,ASSEELANEQF
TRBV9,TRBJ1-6,ASSVTWDAGNSPLH
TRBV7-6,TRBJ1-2,ASSLGQGVGLTRGYT
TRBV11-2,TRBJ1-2,ASSRGQGLGYT
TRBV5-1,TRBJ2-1,ASSLRTSGNNEQI
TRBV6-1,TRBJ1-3,ASSGQGALGNTIY
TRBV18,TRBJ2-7,ASSPRVGGDYEQY
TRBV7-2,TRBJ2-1,ASSLGLMGGQGPYNEQF
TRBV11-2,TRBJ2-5,ASSPRDSKETQY
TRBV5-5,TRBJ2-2,ASSLVMAGELF
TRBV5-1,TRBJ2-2,ASSSPVVGQGYTGELF
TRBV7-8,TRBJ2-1,ASSLLARRYNEQF
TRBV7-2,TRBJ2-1,ASSFLAEEYNEQF
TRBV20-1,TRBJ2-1,STHTRTSGNNEQF
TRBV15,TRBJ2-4,ATSRAGSDKNSQY